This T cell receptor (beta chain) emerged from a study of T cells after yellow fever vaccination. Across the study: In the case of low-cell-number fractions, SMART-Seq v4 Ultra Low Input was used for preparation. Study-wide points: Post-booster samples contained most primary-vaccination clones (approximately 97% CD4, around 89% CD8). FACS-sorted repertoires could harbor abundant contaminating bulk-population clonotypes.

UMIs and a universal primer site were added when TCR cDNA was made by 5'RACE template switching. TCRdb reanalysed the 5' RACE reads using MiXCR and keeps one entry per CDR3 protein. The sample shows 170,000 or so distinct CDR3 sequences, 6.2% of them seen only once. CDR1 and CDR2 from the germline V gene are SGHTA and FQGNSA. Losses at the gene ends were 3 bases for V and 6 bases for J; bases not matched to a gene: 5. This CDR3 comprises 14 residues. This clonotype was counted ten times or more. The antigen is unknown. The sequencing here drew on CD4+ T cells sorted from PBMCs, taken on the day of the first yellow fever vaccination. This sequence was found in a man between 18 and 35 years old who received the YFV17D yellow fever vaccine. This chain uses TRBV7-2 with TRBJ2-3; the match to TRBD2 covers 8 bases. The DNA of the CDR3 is TGTGCCAGCAGCTTGGGACTAGTAGGGGATACGCAGTATTTT. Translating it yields CASSLGLVGDTQYF.